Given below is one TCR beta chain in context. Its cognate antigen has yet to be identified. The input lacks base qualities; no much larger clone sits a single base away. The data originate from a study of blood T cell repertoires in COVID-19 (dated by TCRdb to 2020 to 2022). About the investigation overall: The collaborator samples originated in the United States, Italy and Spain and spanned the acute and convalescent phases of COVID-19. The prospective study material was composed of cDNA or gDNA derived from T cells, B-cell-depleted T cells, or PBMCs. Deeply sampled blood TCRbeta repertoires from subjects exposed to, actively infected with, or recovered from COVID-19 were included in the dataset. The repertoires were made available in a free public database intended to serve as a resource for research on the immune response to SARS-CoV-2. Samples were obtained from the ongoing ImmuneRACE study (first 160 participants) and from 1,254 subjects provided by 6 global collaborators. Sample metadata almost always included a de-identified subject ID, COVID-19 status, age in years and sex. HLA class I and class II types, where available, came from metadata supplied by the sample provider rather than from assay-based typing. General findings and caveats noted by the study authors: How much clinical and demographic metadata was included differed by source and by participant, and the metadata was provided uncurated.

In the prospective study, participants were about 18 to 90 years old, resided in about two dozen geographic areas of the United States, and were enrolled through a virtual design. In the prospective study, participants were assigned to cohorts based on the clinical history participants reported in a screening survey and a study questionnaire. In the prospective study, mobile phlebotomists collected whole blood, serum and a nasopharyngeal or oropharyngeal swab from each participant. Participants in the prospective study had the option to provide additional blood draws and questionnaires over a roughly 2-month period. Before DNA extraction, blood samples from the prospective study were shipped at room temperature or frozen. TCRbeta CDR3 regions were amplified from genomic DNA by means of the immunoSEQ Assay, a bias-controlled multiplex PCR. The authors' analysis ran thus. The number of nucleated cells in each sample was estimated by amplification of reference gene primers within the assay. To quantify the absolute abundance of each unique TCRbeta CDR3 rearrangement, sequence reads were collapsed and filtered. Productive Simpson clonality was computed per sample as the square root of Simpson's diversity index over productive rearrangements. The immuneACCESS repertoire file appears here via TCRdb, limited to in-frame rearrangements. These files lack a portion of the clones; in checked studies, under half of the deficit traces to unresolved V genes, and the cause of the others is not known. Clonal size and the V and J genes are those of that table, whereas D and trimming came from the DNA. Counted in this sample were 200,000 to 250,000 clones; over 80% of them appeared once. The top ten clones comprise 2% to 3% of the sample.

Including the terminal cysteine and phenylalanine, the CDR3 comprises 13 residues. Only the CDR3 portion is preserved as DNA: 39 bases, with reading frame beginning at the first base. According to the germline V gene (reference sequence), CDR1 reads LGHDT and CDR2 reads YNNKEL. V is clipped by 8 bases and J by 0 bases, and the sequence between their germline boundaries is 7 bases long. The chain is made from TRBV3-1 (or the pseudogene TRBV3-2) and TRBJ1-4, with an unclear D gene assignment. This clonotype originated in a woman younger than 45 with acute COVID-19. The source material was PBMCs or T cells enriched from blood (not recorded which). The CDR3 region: CASAGATNEKLFF. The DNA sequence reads TGTGCCAGCGCGGGCGCAACTAATGAAAAACTGTTTTTT.